These 24 T cell receptor beta chains came from one sample sequenced in a study of blood T cell repertoires in COVID-19. The assay was immunoSEQ multiplex PCR, and TCRdb's table has in-frame clones only and misses some. In the table there are 300,000 to 450,000 clones, roughly 86% of which are singletons. The sample was peripheral blood. These receptors came from a woman aged 55-69 years with COVID-19, enrolled during active disease.

The chain links TRBV28 to TRBJ2-1; the D gene is possibly TRBD2 (7 bases). Between the trimmed V and J ends, which lost 10 bases and 8 bases, there was a span of 18 bases. There are 13 residues in the CDR3. Germline V gene data show CDR1 as MDHEN and CDR2 as SYDVKM. The CDR3 loop reads CATLFAGADEQFF. DNA of the CDR3: TGTGCCACCCTCTTTGCGGGGGCAGATGAGCAGTTCTTC. The full variable domain, with the rest looked up from reference TRBV28 and TRBJ2-1, is DVKVTQSSRYLVKRTGEKVFLECVQDMDHENMFWYRQDPGLGLRLIYFSYDVKMKEKGDIPEGYSVSREKKERFSLILESASTNQTSMYLCATLFAGADEQFFGPGTRLTVL.

The rearrangement joins TRBV9 to TRBJ1-4; possibly TRBD1 for D (6 bases). Germline CDR1 SGDLS, CDR2 YYNGEE. V was pared by 2 bases and J by 5 bases, with 10 bases between. This CDR3 comprises 14 residues. The CDR3 protein is CASSVGTPNEKLFF. CDR3 nucleotides: TGTGCCAGCAGCGTGGGGACACCCAATGAAAAACTGTTTTTT.

The chain has TRBV6-5 and TRBJ1-1; D is unresolved. This CDR3 contains 13 residues. V lost 6 bases to trimming and J lost 0 bases, with 8 bases between them. Germline V gene data show CDR1 as MNHEY and CDR2 as SVGAGI. Here the CDR3 reads CASRLIMNTEAFF. CDR3 bases: TGTGCCAGCAGATTAATTATGAACACTGAAGCTTTCTTT.

The sample holds one count of this clone. CDR3 residues: CASRQQSGPLHF. The CDR3, as DNA: TGTGCCAGCAGACAACAGAGCGGACCCCTCCACTTT. This rearrangement joins TRBV12-3 or TRBV12-4 to TRBJ1-6; D unresolved. The V and J ends lost 6 bases and 12 bases respectively, with 12 bases between them. The CDR3 has 12 amino acids.

V and J are TRBV7-9 and TRBJ1-1; 7 bases fit TRBD1. V lost 2 bases to trimming and J lost 4 bases; unmatched junction nucleotides: 4. Looked up from germline, CDR1 is SEHNR and CDR2 is FQNEAQ (reference sequence). CDR3 length: 14 residues. The CDR3 DNA sequence: TGTGCCAGCAGCTTACAGGGGGGCTTCACTGAAGCTTTCTTT. Amino acids: CASSLQGGFTEAFF.

A single count supports this clone. This sequence joins TRBV5-6 and TRBJ2-7; perhaps TRBD1 as D (6 bases). CDR1 is SGHDT, CDR2 YYEEEE, per germline. The CDR3 is 14 residues long. Trimming removed 5 bases from V and 2 bases from J, with 14 bases in between. The CDR3 nucleotides read TGTGCCAGCAGGAAAACAGGGAATCCCTACGAGCAGTACTTC. Its translation is CASRKTGNPYEQYF.

V is TRBV7-6 and J is TRBJ1-2; D might be TRBD1 (6 bases). The V gene's germline CDR1 is SGHVS and CDR2 FNYEAQ. This CDR3 spans 17 amino acids. The V gene lost 2 bases and the J gene lost 0 bases, with 16 bases spanning the gap. This CDR3 reads CASSLTVRDITNYGYTF. The DNA of the CDR3 is TGTGCCAGCAGCTTAACTGTCCGGGACATAACTAACTATGGCTACACCTTC.

The genes are TRBV6-1 and TRBJ2-5; a possible D gene is TRBD1 (6 bases). Trimming pared 3 bases from V and 0 bases from J, leaving 8 bases between. CDR3 length equals 14 residues. The germline CDR1 and CDR2 sequences are MNHNS and SASEGT. CDR3 nucleotide sequence: TGTGCCAGCAGTGACAGGGGAAACCAAGAGACCCAGTACTTC. It is translated as CASSDRGNQETQYF.

The V and J genes are TRBV5-1 and TRBJ1-6; weak D call: TRBD1 (6 bases). Germline-derived CDR1 and CDR2 are SGHRS and YFSETQ. Trimming took 4 bases from V and 10 from J, leaving 15 bases between them. There are 14 residues in the CDR3. Here the CDR3 DNA reads TGCGCCAGCAGCCCTGACAGGAGTAAATCACCCCTCCACTTT. It encodes CASSPDRSKSPLHF. Variable domain in full (rest from reference TRBV5-1 and TRBJ1-6): KAGVTQTPRYLIKTRGQQVTLSCSPISGHRSVSWYQQTPGQGLQFLFEYFSETQRNKGNFPGRFSGRQFSNSRSEMNVSTLELGDSALYLCASSPDRSKSPLHFGNGTRLTVT.

The rearrangement joins TRBV19 to TRBJ1-4, with D possibly being TRBD1 (5 bases). V lost 7 bases and J lost 5, with 8 bases in between. CDR1 and CDR2 (germline): LNHDA, SQIVND (reference sequence). The CDR3 runs 12 residues. CDR3 amino acids: CASNRRNEKLFF. The CDR3 nucleotides read TGTGCCAGTAACAGGAGAAATGAAAAACTGTTTTTT.

The chain couples TRBV19 to TRBJ1-4, with 10 nucleotides matching TRBD1. This CDR3 is built from 15 residues. V lost 4 bases, J lost 8 bases, and 7 bases stayed unmatched. Germline values: CDR1 LNHDA, CDR2 SQIVND (reference sequence). The CDR3 here is CASSTIGQGGEKLFF. CDR3 DNA: TGTGCCAGTAGTACTATTGGACAGGGGGGAGAAAAACTGTTTTTT.

CDR3 amino acids: CASSRRQGLGTDTQYF. CDR3 bases: TGTGCCAGCAGCCGTCGACAGGGGCTTGGCACAGATACGCAGTATTTT. This chain uses TRBV13 with TRBJ2-3; 8 bases match TRBD1. The CDR3 spans 16 residues. Germline CDR1 is PRHDT and CDR2 is FYEKMQ (reference sequence). V was pared by 5 bases and J by 1 base, with 8 bases of the junction left unmatched.

The rearrangement links TRBV5-4 to TRBJ2-3; no firm D call. Germline-derived CDR1 and CDR2 are SGHNT and YYREEE (reference sequence). The CDR3 has 14 residues. The ends were cut back, 5 bases at V and 4 bases at J, with 14 bases in the middle. Written as DNA, the CDR3 is TGTGCCAGCAGTTCCCTTATGAGCCCAGATACGCAGTATTTT. Protein product: CASSSLMSPDTQYF.

V gene TRBV5-5 combines with J gene TRBJ2-1, with D possibly being TRBD1 (5 bases). Germline loops: CDR1 SGHKS, CDR2 YYEKEE (reference sequence). Trimming stripped 7 bases from V and 4 bases from J, with 18 bases between. CDR3 length equals 15 residues. CDR3 nucleotide sequence: TGTGCCAGCCAGCCACAGGTGGGTTTGTACAATGAGCAGTTCTTC. It specifies CASQPQVGLYNEQFF.

The rearrangement joins TRBV1 to TRBJ2-1; whether TRBD2, the table's D call, matches the DNA was not checked. TRBV1 counts as a pseudogene. The CDR3 extends over 13 amino acids. The CDR3 here is CTSSLGGAGEQFF. As DNA, the CDR3 is TGCACCAGCAGCCTCGGGGGGGCGGGTGAGCAGTTCTTC.

V gene TRBV18 combines with J gene TRBJ1-5; 10 nucleotides align to TRBD1. This CDR3 is 16 amino acids long. The V gene end was trimmed by 3 bases and the J gene end by 0 bases; junction bases not matched to a gene: 2. CDR1 and CDR2 (germline): KGHSH, LQKENI. The CDR3 sequence: CASSPDRGYSNQPQHF. The CDR3 region has the DNA TGTGCCAGCTCACCGGACAGGGGGTATAGCAATCAGCCCCAGCATTTT.

The rearrangement links TRBV5-4 to TRBJ2-3; D ambiguous. Germline V CDR1 and CDR2: SGHNT, YYREEE (reference sequence). This CDR3 is 13 amino acids long. The germline V and J ends were trimmed by 1 base and 3 bases, with 6 bases remaining between them. The CDR3 sequence is CASSLRWTDTQYF. CDR3 nucleotide sequence: TGTGCCAGCAGCTTGCGGTGGACAGATACGCAGTATTTT.

This clone was detected many times. This chain joins TRBV2 and TRBJ1-4; D perhaps matches TRBD1 (6 bases). The germline CDR1 and CDR2 sequences are SNHLY and FYNNEI. This CDR3 contains 14 residues. V dropped 8 bases and J dropped 6 bases, with 16 bases sitting between them. The CDR3 protein is CASSITGLYEKLFF. CDR3 sequence (DNA): TGTGCCAGCTCTATCACAGGGCTCTATGAAAAACTGTTTTTT.

The J gene is TRBJ1-5, the V gene TRBV7-9; D is perhaps TRBD1 (6 bases). V lost 5 bases, J lost 2 bases, and 16 bases lay in between. There are 16 residues in the CDR3. Germline loops: CDR1 SEHNR, CDR2 FQNEAQ (reference sequence). As DNA, the CDR3 is TGTGCCAGCAGCACCTCAGGCGGGGGCGGCAATCAGCCCCAGCATTTT. Translated: CASSTSGGGGNQPQHF. The whole variable domain, filled in from reference TRBV7-9 and TRBJ1-5, reads DTGVSQNPRHKITKRGQNVTFRCDPISEHNRLYWYRQTLGQGPEFLTYFQNEAQLEKSRLLSDRFSAERPKGSFSTLEIQRTEQGDSAMYLCASSTSGGGGNQPQHFGDGTRLSIL.

This clone is a singleton in its sample. The V and J genes are TRBV7-9 and TRBJ2-3, with 9 bases identical to TRBD2. Germline CDR1 is SEHNR and CDR2 is FQNEAQ (reference sequence). This CDR3 has 17 amino acids. The ends lost 5 bases at V and 1 base at J; junction bases unmatched: 10. The CDR3 spells CASSQPGVAGGTDTQYF. In DNA, the CDR3 is TGTGCCAGCAGCCAGCCGGGGGTAGCGGGGGGCACAGATACGCAGTATTTT.

CDR3 DNA: TGTGCCAGCAGCGGAAGAGCGGGGGGGCGGGATGAGCAGTTCTTC. Translated: CASSGRAGGRDEQFF. The chain uses TRBV7-2 and TRBJ2-1; 10 bases align to TRBD2. Germline assignment: CDR1 SGHTA and CDR2 FQGNSA. V shed 5 bases and J 8 bases; nucleotides not matched to a gene: 9. The CDR3 is made up of 15 amino acids.

V usage is TRBV6-5 and J usage is TRBJ1-2; TRBD1 matches at 7 bases. This CDR3 contains 14 residues. CDR1 MNHEY and CDR2 SVGAGI come from the germline V gene. V lost 6 bases and J lost 3; bases outside the gene matches: 7. The CDR3 spells CASRRYRGDYGYTF. The CDR3 nucleotides are TGTGCCAGCAGGCGGTACAGGGGTGACTATGGCTACACCTTC.

CDR3 sequence: CASSSRTGATNEQFF. The CDR3 nucleotides are TGTGCCAGCAGCTCTAGGACAGGGGCGACCAATGAGCAGTTCTTC. The J gene is TRBJ2-1, the V gene TRBV7-8; 9 bases match TRBD1. The CDR3 extends over 15 amino acids. Germline V CDR1 and CDR2: SGHVS, FQNEAQ. V shed 4 bases and J 6 bases; nucleotides not matched to a gene: 7.

The chain combines TRBV13 with TRBJ2-1, with TRBD2 identical over 15 bases. J was trimmed by 8 bases and V by 6 bases; bases with no gene match: 5. This CDR3 is built from 15 residues. Per the germline V gene, CDR1 is PRHDT and CDR2 is FYEKMQ (reference sequence). DNA for the CDR3: TGTGCCAGCAGGCGGACTAGCGGGGGGGCGTATGAGCAGTTCTTC. This encodes CASRRTSGGAYEQFF.